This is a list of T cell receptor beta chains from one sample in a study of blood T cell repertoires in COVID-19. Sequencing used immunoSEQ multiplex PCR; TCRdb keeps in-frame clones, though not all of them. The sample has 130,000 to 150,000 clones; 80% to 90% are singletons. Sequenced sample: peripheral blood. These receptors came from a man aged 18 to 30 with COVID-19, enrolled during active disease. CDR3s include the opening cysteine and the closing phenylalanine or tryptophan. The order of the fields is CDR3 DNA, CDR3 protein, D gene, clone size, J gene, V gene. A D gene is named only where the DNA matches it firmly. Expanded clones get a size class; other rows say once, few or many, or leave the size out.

CDR3nt: TGTGCCAGCAGTCCCGGGGCGGGAGAGTCCGAGCAGTACTTC
CDR3aa: CASSPGAGESEQYF
d_gene: TRBD2
abundance: .
j_gene: TRBJ2-7
v_gene: TRBV27

CDR3nt: TGTGCCAGCAGCTTAGTTCTAGGAGATACGCAGTATTTT
CDR3aa: CASSLVLGDTQYF
d_gene: .
abundance: .
j_gene: TRBJ2-3
v_gene: TRBV11-2

CDR3nt: TGTGCCAGTAGACCGGCGTCAGGGGGCTCCTATGGCTACACCTTC
CDR3aa: CASRPASGGSYGYTF
d_gene: TRBD1
abundance: .
j_gene: TRBJ1-2
v_gene: TRBV19

CDR3nt: TGTGCCATCAGTGAGGTCAGCGGGAGGGCCTCCGAGCAGTACTTC
CDR3aa: CAISEVSGRASEQYF
d_gene: TRBD2
abundance: .
j_gene: TRBJ2-7
v_gene: TRBV10-3

CDR3nt: TGCGCCAGCAGCCCGCAGGGGGCCGGCTATGGCTACACCTTC
CDR3aa: CASSPQGAGYGYTF
d_gene: TRBD1
abundance: .
j_gene: TRBJ1-2
v_gene: TRBV4-3

CDR3nt: TGTGCCAGCAGTTACGAGGGATCCCAAGAGACCCAGTACTTC
CDR3aa: CASSYEGSQETQYF
d_gene: .
abundance: .
j_gene: TRBJ2-5
v_gene: TRBV6-6

CDR3nt: TGTGCCAGCGCCCCCCGACTCCTCACTAGCGGGAGGATCCCCTACGAGCAGTACTTC
CDR3aa: CASAPRLLTSGRIPYEQYF
d_gene: TRBD2
abundance: .
j_gene: TRBJ2-7
v_gene: TRBV19

CDR3nt: TGTGCCAGCAGTTTGTGGACTAGTCCCTACGAGCAGTACTTC
CDR3aa: CASSLWTSPYEQYF
d_gene: TRBD2
abundance: .
j_gene: TRBJ2-7
v_gene: TRBV28

CDR3nt: TGTGCCAGCAGCCCAGGACTAGCGGGAGGTGGTAAATCCTACAATGAGCAGTTCTTC
CDR3aa: CASSPGLAGGGKSYNEQFF
d_gene: TRBD2
abundance: .
j_gene: TRBJ2-1
v_gene: TRBV13

CDR3nt: TGTGCCAGCAGCTTATTTAGCATAGGCACAGATACGCAGTATTTT
CDR3aa: CASSLFSIGTDTQYF
d_gene: .
abundance: .
j_gene: TRBJ2-3
v_gene: TRBV7-2

CDR3nt: TGTGCCAGCAGCCTCTCTACTATGACTAGCGGGAGGGCCTATGAGCAGTTCTTC
CDR3aa: CASSLSTMTSGRAYEQFF
d_gene: TRBD2
abundance: .
j_gene: TRBJ2-1
v_gene: TRBV13

CDR3nt: TGTGCCACCAGTGGGGACTTTGGTACGCAGTATTTT
CDR3aa: CATSGDFGTQYF
d_gene: .
abundance: once
j_gene: TRBJ2-3
v_gene: TRBV24-1

CDR3nt: TGTGCCAGCAGTTCGAACGCCAGGAGAGGGCCGGACGCTTTCTTT
CDR3aa: CASSSNARRGPDAFF
d_gene: .
abundance: .
j_gene: TRBJ1-1
v_gene: TRBV28

CDR3nt: TGTGCCAGCAGTGACGGGCCCGCGGGTATAGATACGCAGTATTTT
CDR3aa: CASSDGPAGIDTQYF
d_gene: .
abundance: .
j_gene: TRBJ2-3
v_gene: TRBV6-4

CDR3nt: TGTGCCAGCAGCTTGGAGACAGGGGAACCCTACGAGCAGTACTTC
CDR3aa: CASSLETGEPYEQYF
d_gene: TRBD1
abundance: .
j_gene: TRBJ2-7
v_gene: TRBV5-4

CDR3nt: TGTGCCAGCTCTTTGGGAGGTCGCAACCCCCAGCATTTT
CDR3aa: CASSLGGRNPQHF
d_gene: .
abundance: once
j_gene: TRBJ1-5
v_gene: TRBV6-5

CDR3nt: TGTGCCAGCAGCTTGGGCGGGACTAGCGGGCAAGAGACCCAGTACTTC
CDR3aa: CASSLGGTSGQETQYF
d_gene: TRBD2
abundance: .
j_gene: TRBJ2-5
v_gene: TRBV7-6

CDR3nt: TGTGCCAGCAGCTTAGGAGGGACAAATGAAAAACTGCTTTTT
CDR3aa: CASSLGGTNEKLLF
d_gene: .
abundance: once
j_gene: TRBJ1-4
v_gene: TRBV13

CDR3nt: TGTGCCAGCAGCGTAGCATGGGGACAGACAGATACGCAGTATTTT
CDR3aa: CASSVAWGQTDTQYF
d_gene: TRBD1
abundance: once
j_gene: TRBJ2-3
v_gene: TRBV9

CDR3nt: TGTGCCAGCAGCTTAGACCCGGGGAGCTCCTACGAGCAGTACTTC
CDR3aa: CASSLDPGSSYEQYF
d_gene: .
abundance: .
j_gene: TRBJ2-7
v_gene: TRBV7-2

CDR3nt: TGTGCCAGCAGCGGGGGGACTAGCGGGGGTCCCAACGAGCAGTACTTC
CDR3aa: CASSGGTSGGPNEQYF
d_gene: TRBD2
abundance: .
j_gene: TRBJ2-7
v_gene: TRBV5-5

CDR3nt: TGTGCCACCAGTCCCCAGCGGGGTTCAGATACGCAGTATTTT
CDR3aa: CATSPQRGSDTQYF
d_gene: TRBD2
abundance: .
j_gene: TRBJ2-3
v_gene: TRBV24-1

CDR3nt: TGCGCCAGCAGCCAAGATTTAGGGGCCTACAATGAGCAGTTCTTC
CDR3aa: CASSQDLGAYNEQFF
d_gene: .
abundance: .
j_gene: TRBJ2-1
v_gene: TRBV4-3

CDR3nt: TGTGCCTGGAGTGAGGTGGAGTTGGCCCTCCACTTT
CDR3aa: CAWSEVELALHF
d_gene: .
abundance: .
j_gene: TRBJ1-6
v_gene: TRBV30

CDR3nt: TGTGCCAGCAGCATCCGTACCGGCTCCTACGAGCAGTACTTC
CDR3aa: CASSIRTGSYEQYF
d_gene: .
abundance: .
j_gene: TRBJ2-7
v_gene: TRBV7-9

CDR3nt: TGTGCCACCAGTGCCTCAGGACAGAGAGGCGAGCAGTACTTC
CDR3aa: CATSASGQRGEQYF
d_gene: .
abundance: .
j_gene: TRBJ2-7
v_gene: TRBV24-1

CDR3nt: TGTGCCAGCTCGCCCGCAAACAGGGGAAACGAGCAGTACTTC
CDR3aa: CASSPANRGNEQYF
d_gene: TRBD1
abundance: once
j_gene: TRBJ2-7
v_gene: TRBV27

CDR3nt: TGTGCCAGCAGTGTGGCTAGCGGTTCCTACGAGCAGTACTTC
CDR3aa: CASSVASGSYEQYF
d_gene: TRBD2
abundance: .
j_gene: TRBJ2-7
v_gene: TRBV6-4

CDR3nt: TGTGCCAGCAGCAAGTTTACTAGCACAGATACGCAGTATTTT
CDR3aa: CASSKFTSTDTQYF
d_gene: .
abundance: .
j_gene: TRBJ2-3
v_gene: TRBV9

CDR3nt: TGTGCCAGCAGTTACGTCCCCATTTCCTACGAGCAGTACTTC
CDR3aa: CASSYVPISYEQYF
d_gene: .
abundance: once
j_gene: TRBJ2-7
v_gene: TRBV6-5

CDR3nt: TGTGCCAGCAGCAAACTGAACAGGCTCAACTATGGCTACACCTTC
CDR3aa: CASSKLNRLNYGYTF
d_gene: .
abundance: .
j_gene: TRBJ1-2
v_gene: TRBV21-1

CDR3nt: TGTGCCAGCAGCTGGGGACTTGAAGAGACCCAGTACTTC
CDR3aa: CASSWGLEETQYF
d_gene: .
abundance: .
j_gene: TRBJ2-5
v_gene: TRBV11-2

CDR3nt: TGTGCCAGCAGCTTAGTGCCAAACACCTACGAGCAGTACTTC
CDR3aa: CASSLVPNTYEQYF
d_gene: .
abundance: .
j_gene: TRBJ2-7
v_gene: TRBV7-2

CDR3nt: TGTGCCAGCAGCCTTATAACCCTATCTGGCTACACCTTC
CDR3aa: CASSLITLSGYTF
d_gene: .
abundance: few
j_gene: TRBJ1-2
v_gene: TRBV28

CDR3nt: TGTGCCAGCAGCTCTGGACAGACCTACTCTGGAAACACCATATATTTT
CDR3aa: CASSSGQTYSGNTIYF
d_gene: .
abundance: .
j_gene: TRBJ1-3
v_gene: TRBV7-6

CDR3nt: TGTGCCAGCAGCCTCGGTAAAAGCAATCAGCCCCAGCATTTT
CDR3aa: CASSLGKSNQPQHF
d_gene: .
abundance: .
j_gene: TRBJ1-5
v_gene: TRBV7-9

CDR3nt: TGTGCCAGCAGCCAGGGACAGGTGAATAATTCACCCCTCCACTTT
CDR3aa: CASSQGQVNNSPLHF
d_gene: TRBD1
abundance: .
j_gene: TRBJ1-6
v_gene: TRBV4-2

CDR3nt: TGTGCCAGCAGTGTCCCGGGACAGGGGTCGCACGAGCAGTACTTC
CDR3aa: CASSVPGQGSHEQYF
d_gene: TRBD1
abundance: .
j_gene: TRBJ2-7
v_gene: TRBV28

CDR3nt: TGTGCCAGCAGCTTATTACAGGGTTCCAACTATGGCTACACCTTC
CDR3aa: CASSLLQGSNYGYTF
d_gene: .
abundance: .
j_gene: TRBJ1-2
v_gene: TRBV7-6

CDR3nt: TGTGCCAGCAGTGACGGACTAGCCCGAGAGCAGTTCTTC
CDR3aa: CASSDGLAREQFF
d_gene: TRBD2
abundance: .
j_gene: TRBJ2-1
v_gene: TRBV25-1